This entry is about one T cell receptor (beta chain). Its target is unknown. An even split of each subset's genomic DNA across several immunoSEQ plates was performed. Assay used: immunoSEQ multiplex PCR; TCRdb lists only in-frame clones, some missing. The profile shows about 520,000 clones, approximately 95% of them singletons. From germline, CDR1 is SGDLS and CDR2 YYNGEE. CDR3 length equals 16 residues. V was pared by 4 bases and J by 5 bases, with 10 bases of the junction left unmatched. This record comes from a study of shared clonotypes between healthy human individuals. Turning to the study itself: For every donor, three CD4 naive, three CD4 memory, two CD8 naive and one CD8 memory plates were used. Overall study findings and caveats: Generation probabilities of non-shared clonotypes were lower (relative to those shared by all four donors).

The sample consisted of naive CD4+ T cells sorted from blood. Indicated subset: CD45RA+ positively selected. The gene calls are TRBV9 and TRBJ2-5; 11 bases match TRBD1. This TCR came from a woman aged 30 to 39 in good health. CDR3 residues: CASSLGGQGASETQYF. In DNA form, the CDR3 reads TGTGCCAGCAGCCTGGGAGGACAGGGGGCTTCGGAGACCCAGTACTTC.